This entry lists 8 T cell receptor beta chains sequenced from one sample in a study of cytotoxic CD8 clonotypes in ibrutinib-treated CLL. Using immunoSEQ multiplex PCR, the repertoire was profiled, and TCRdb retains in-frame clones only, with some absent. There are approximately 150,000 clones in the sample; around nine tenths occur only once, and around 3.1% lies in the top ten. Sequenced here: PBMCs, sampled at disease progression, from a patient treated with ibrutinib. These receptors were taken from a human donor with chronic lymphocytic leukemia.

The sample holds one count of this clone. This chain joins TRBV6-1 and TRBJ1-3; D not resolved. CDR1 is MNHNS and CDR2 is SASEGT in the germline V gene. This CDR3 is built from 15 residues. The V end was cut by 0 bases, the J end by 4 bases, with 10 bases between. The CDR3 region has the DNA TGTGCCAGCAGTGAAGCGAGAGGGTTGGGAAACACCATATATTTT. This translates into CASSEARGLGNTIYF.

This clone showed up just a few times. V gene TRBV5-1 combines with J gene TRBJ1-1; no firm D call. This CDR3 contains 15 residues. Germline CDR1 is SGHRS and CDR2 is YFSETQ. Trimming cost V 3 bases and J 4 bases, with 16 bases left between them. This CDR3 is CASSSESHRTTEAFF. The CDR3, as DNA: TGCGCCAGCAGCTCCGAGTCCCATCGGACCACTGAAGCTTTCTTT.

This clone has only one observation. This chain connects TRBV5-1 to TRBJ2-7; D is unclear. V was shortened by 0 bases and J by 1 base, with 8 bases between the two germline ends. The germline V gene has CDR1 SGHRS and CDR2 YFSETQ. The CDR3 extends over 14 amino acids. CDR3 amino acids: CASSLVRASYEQYF. The CDR3 DNA is TGCGCCAGCAGCTTGGTTCGGGCTTCCTACGAGCAGTACTTC.

The V gene is TRBV5-1, the J gene TRBJ2-6, with 7 bases lining up with TRBD1. This CDR3 is 16 amino acids long. Germline values: CDR1 SGHRS, CDR2 YFSETQ. Losses at the gene ends were 4 bases for V and 4 bases for J; bases not matched to a gene: 8. CDR3 bases: TGCGCCAGCAGCCCGACAGGGATGGGGGGGGCCAACGTCCTGACTTTC. This codes for CASSPTGMGGANVLTF.

A few counts support this clone. The chain carries TRBV7-9 and TRBJ2-1; D gene uncertain. Per the germline V gene, CDR1 is SEHNR and CDR2 is FQNEAQ (reference sequence). V was trimmed by 3 bases and J by 5 bases, leaving 5 bases between them. The CDR3 runs 12 residues. In DNA, the CDR3 is TGTGCCAGCAGCTTCCGAAACAATGAGCAGTTCTTC. Protein sequence: CASSFRNNEQFF. Using reference TRBV7-9 and TRBJ2-1 for the parts outside the CDR3, the full variable domain is DTGVSQNPRHKITKRGQNVTFRCDPISEHNRLYWYRQTLGQGPEFLTYFQNEAQLEKSRLLSDRFSAERPKGSFSTLEIQRTEQGDSAMYLCASSFRNNEQFFGPGTRLTVL.

The V and J genes are TRBV10-1 and TRBJ2-1; D might be TRBD1 or TRBD2, each matching 5 bases. Trimming left V 3 bases short and J 7 bases short, with 19 bases between. The germline V gene has CDR1 WNHNN and CDR2 SYGVQD (reference sequence). CDR3 length: 16 residues. Here the CDR3 DNA reads TGCGCCAGCAGTGATTGGGGGTCCAGTTCGCGGAATGAGCAGTTCTTC. Its protein product is CASSDWGSSSRNEQFF.

This chain connects TRBV11-2 to TRBJ2-3; TRBD1 matches 7 bases. CDR3 length equals 13 residues. Germline CDR1 and CDR2: SGHAT and FQNNGV. The ends lost 1 base at V and 12 bases at J; junction bases unmatched: 7. CDR3: CASSLGRGGSQYF. CDR3 nucleotides: TGTGCCAGCAGCTTAGGCCGAGGGGGCTCTCAGTATTTT.

In DNA, the CDR3 is TGCGCCAGCAGCTCACAGGGAGATGGATATGGCTACACCTTC. As protein: CASSSQGDGYGYTF. The chain is built from TRBV5-1 and TRBJ1-2; weak D call: TRBD1 (6 bases). The CDR3 is 14 residues long. Germline values: CDR1 SGHRS, CDR2 YFSETQ. Trimming pared 3 bases from V and 5 bases from J, leaving 14 bases between.